This T cell receptor (beta chain) was recorded in a study of T-cell reconstitution after alpha-beta-depleted transplantation in children. The ends lost 0 bases at V and 1 base at J; junction bases unmatched: 2. Germline lookup yields CDR1 SGHDN and CDR2 FVKESK. CDR3 length: 15 residues. As concerns this clonotype: Antigen unknown.

Study-level findings and limits: Diversity and T-cell counts at one year after transplant derived mostly from new T cells.

Unique molecular identifiers were incorporated when the TCRbeta library was constructed. Using its own MiXCR run on the PCR reads, TCRdb lists one record per CDR3 protein. The data show about 980,000 distinct CDR3 sequences, with roughly 31% seen just once and about 28% held by the top ten. V usage is TRBV14 and J usage is TRBJ1-1; 7 positions match TRBD1. This TCR derives from a boy under two years old who had a stem cell transplant for SCID, so the T cells may come from the graft donor. The sequencing here drew on PBMCs, mostly from graft donor cells, taken 360 days after TCRalphabeta/CD19-depleted stem cell transplant. CDR3 protein: CASSQDHRGNTEAFF. The DNA for the CDR3 is TGTGCCAGCAGCCAAGATCACAGGGGGAACACTGAAGCTTTCTTT.